A single sample gave rise to the 14 T cell receptor beta chains below, sequenced in a study of Graves' ophthalmopathy and Graves' hyperthyroidism. CDR3 regions of TCR beta were amplified from RNA transcripts. In the first round, RT-PCR was carried out with HTBI primers, and a multiplex PCR formed the second round. A single record per CDR3 protein comes from TCRdb applying MiXCR to the multiplex PCR reads. The sample records hundreds of thousands of distinct CDR3 sequences, about two fifths being singletons. The sequenced sample was peripheral blood. The receptors were sampled from an adult man with Graves' ophthalmopathy.

This clonotype was found many times. The J gene is TRBJ2-5, the V gene TRBV2, with D hard to call. Trimming cost V 6 bases and J 2 bases, with 13 bases left between them. Germline CDR1 and CDR2: SNHLY and FYNNEI. CDR3 length equals 14 residues. CDR3 loop: CASREHRPQETQYF. In DNA, the CDR3 is TGTGCCAGCAGGGAGCACCGACCTCAAGAGACCCAGTACTTC.

The J gene is TRBJ2-7, the V gene TRBV4-1; 7 nucleotides align to TRBD1. The ends lost 3 bases at V and 6 bases at J; junction bases unmatched: 8. The CDR3 runs 14 residues. Germline assignment: CDR1 MGHRA and CDR2 YSYEKL. The CDR3 region is CASSHTGEILEQYF. CDR3 DNA: TGCGCCAGCAGCCACACAGGGGAAATTCTCGAGCAGTACTTC.

The chain links TRBV15 to TRBJ2-5, with 8 bases identical to TRBD1. The germline gives CDR1 LNHNV, CDR2 YYDKDF (reference sequence). The CDR3 extends over 15 amino acids. Losses at the gene ends were 3 bases for V and 4 bases for J; bases not matched to a gene: 7. CDR3 nucleotides: TGTGCCACCAGCAGTGGTTTAACAGGGGGAGAGACCCAGTACTTC. Protein sequence: CATSSGLTGGETQYF.

With respect to this clonotype: The junction departs from the called germline gene at one end, perhaps through a read error. V usage is TRBV10-3 and J usage is TRBJ1-1; perhaps TRBD1 as D (6 bases). CDR1 is ENHRY, CDR2 SYGVKD, per germline. The CDR3 has 12 amino acids. CDR3 coding DNA: TGTGCCGTCAGTTCACGGACAGATGAAGCTTTCTTT. Translation: CAVSSRTDEAFF.

This clonotype was recorded at least ten times. The gene calls are TRBV4-2 and TRBJ1-2, with D possibly TRBD1 on 5 matching bases. The CDR3 is 13 residues long. The V gene lost 4 bases and the J gene lost 8 bases, with 14 bases spanning the gap. Per the germline V gene, CDR1 is LGHNA and CDR2 is YNFKEQ. This CDR3 reads CASSPGGGGGYTF. CDR3 in DNA: TGTGCCAGCAGCCCCGGCGGGGGAGGCGGCTACACCTTC.

This clonotype came up once. Compared with germline, one end of the junction differs, possibly owing to a read error. The chain combines TRBV25-1 with TRBJ1-2; D is ambiguous. The CDR3 covers 13 residues. The germline CDR1 and CDR2 sequences are MGHDK and SYGVNS. Written as DNA, the CDR3 is TGTGCCAGCACCGTTGGGGATCTCAGTGGCTACACTTTC. It codes for CASTVGDLSGYTF.

On this clonotype itself: A read error may account for a junction end that differs from germline. The chain joins TRBV24-1 to TRBJ2-2; 7 bases are a match to TRBD1. Germline V gene data show CDR1 as KGHDR and CDR2 as SFDVKD. CDR3 length: 16 amino acids. CDR3 coding DNA: TGTGCCACCAGTGACCCTGACAGGGCAGCCACCGGGGAACTGTTATTT. Translating it yields CATSDPDRAATGELLF.

This chain connects TRBV2 to TRBJ2-5; 8 bases are shared with TRBD1. The germline V gene encodes CDR1 SNHLY and CDR2 FYNNEI. With 6 bases clipped from V and 2 bases from J, the junction kept 11 bases outside the gene matches. The CDR3 consists of 16 residues. This chain's CDR3 is CASRPRPRQGQETQYF. The CDR3 DNA is TGTGCCAGCAGGCCCAGGCCTCGACAGGGGCAAGAGACCCAGTACTTC.

The rearrangement links TRBV9 to TRBJ1-5; possibly TRBD1 for D (6 bases). This CDR3 has 16 residues. Deletions cut 5 bases from V and 11 bases from J, with 26 bases between. Germline V CDR1 and CDR2: SGDLS, YYNGEE. CDR3 sequence reads: CASSYLGQSAQETQHF. DNA of the CDR3: TGTGCCAGCAGTTACTTAGGACAGTCGGCGCAAGAGACCCAGCATTTT.

A few counts support this clonotype. CDR3 bases: TGCAGTGCTAGGTCGGCTTTCCCGGCGGATGAAAAACTGTTTTTT. Translating it yields CSARSAFPADEKLFF. This sequence joins TRBV20-1 and TRBJ1-4, with unresolved D. CDR1 and CDR2 (germline): DFQATT, SNEGSKA (reference sequence). CDR3 length: 15 amino acids. V lost 3 bases and J 6 bases, leaving 17 bases between the germline ends.

The chain uses TRBV9 and TRBJ2-6, with 9 bases identical to TRBD1. Germline V gives CDR1 SGDLS, CDR2 YYNGEE. CDR3 length: 18 amino acids. Trimming cost V 4 bases and J 4 bases; bases outside gene matches: 12. The CDR3 sequence: CASSQVRGTGRGANVLTF. The CDR3 DNA reads as TGTGCCAGCAGCCAAGTACGGGGGACAGGGAGAGGGGCCAACGTCCTGACTTTC. The variable domain in full, completed from reference TRBV9 and TRBJ2-6, reads DSGVTQTPKHLITATGQRVTLRCSPRSGDLSVYWYQQSLDQGLQFLIQYYNGEERAKGNILERFSAQQFPDLHSELNLSSLELGDSALYFCASSQVRGTGRGANVLTFGAGSRLTVL.

This clonotype was seen ten or more times. The DNA for the CDR3 is TGTGCCAGCGGAAGCGGGTCCACCGGGGAGCTGTTTTTT. Residues: CASGSGSTGELFF. The J gene is TRBJ2-2, the V gene TRBV7-9; tentative D call: TRBD2 (6 bases). V was shortened by 8 bases and J by 4 bases, with 11 bases between the two germline ends. This CDR3 has 13 amino acids. Per the germline V gene, CDR1 is SEHNR and CDR2 is FQNEAQ (reference sequence).

This chain connects TRBV5-1 to TRBJ1-4; D uncertain. The germline V gene has CDR1 SGHRS and CDR2 YFSETQ. The length of the CDR3 is 14 residues. V was trimmed by 5 bases and J by 7 bases, leaving 15 bases between them. The CDR3 DNA follows: TGCGCCAGCAGTGAAAACTACGAGGGTGAAAAACTGTTTTTT. Translation: CASSENYEGEKLFF.

This chain uses TRBV6-6 with TRBJ1-1, with 8 bases identical to TRBD1. Germline lookup yields CDR1 MNHNY and CDR2 SVGAGI (reference sequence). Germline trimming cut 2 bases from V and 4 bases from J; bases unmatched to any gene: 3. This CDR3 contains 14 residues. CDR3 sequence reads: CASSYTTGGTEAFF. CDR3 DNA: TGTGCCAGCAGTTACACTACAGGGGGCACTGAAGCTTTCTTT.